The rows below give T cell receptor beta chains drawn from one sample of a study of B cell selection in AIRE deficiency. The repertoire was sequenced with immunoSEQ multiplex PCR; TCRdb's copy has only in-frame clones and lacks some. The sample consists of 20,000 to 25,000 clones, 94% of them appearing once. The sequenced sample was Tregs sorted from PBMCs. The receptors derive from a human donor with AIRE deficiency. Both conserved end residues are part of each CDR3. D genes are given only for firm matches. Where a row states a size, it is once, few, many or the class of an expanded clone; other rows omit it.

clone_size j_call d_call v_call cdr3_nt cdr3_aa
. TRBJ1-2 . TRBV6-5 TGTGCCAGCTACAATAGATTGGACTATGGCTACACCTTC CASYNRLDYGYTF
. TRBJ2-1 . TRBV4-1 TGCGCCAGCAGCCTCGGACTCCTCTCCTACAATGAGCAGTTCTTC CASSLGLLSYNEQFF
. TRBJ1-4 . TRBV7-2 TGTGCCAGCAGCTTAGTAGGGACACAGCCTTATGAAAAACTGTTTTTT CASSLVGTQPYEKLFF
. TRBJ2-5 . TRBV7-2 TGTGCCAGCAGGTGGACAGCCCAAGGAGAGACCCAGTACTTC CASRWTAQGETQYF
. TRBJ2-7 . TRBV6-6 TGTGCCAGCAGTTATCAACTCCTCTCCTACGAGCAGTACTTC CASSYQLLSYEQYF
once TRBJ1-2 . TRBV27 TGTGCCAGCACCGAAACCACCAGGGGAATCGACTATGGCTACACCTTC CASTETTRGIDYGYTF
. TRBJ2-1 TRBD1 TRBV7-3 TGTGCCAGCAGCCTCCGGGACAGCAGATACAATGAGCAGTTCTTC CASSLRDSRYNEQFF
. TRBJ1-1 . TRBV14 TGTGCCAGCAGCCAACTCGGAGGGGGGCCCACTGAAGCTTTCTTT CASSQLGGGPTEAFF
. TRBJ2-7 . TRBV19 TGTGCCAGTAGTAGGGGTCGTAGCTACGAGCAGTACTTC CASSRGRSYEQYF
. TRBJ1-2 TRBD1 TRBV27 TGTGCCAGCAGCGCGACAGGGAGAGGCTACACCTTC CASSATGRGYTF
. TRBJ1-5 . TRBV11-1 TGTGCCAGCAGCCTCGGAATTAGTCAGCCCCAGCATTTT CASSLGISQPQHF
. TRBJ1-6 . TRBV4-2 TGTGCCAGCAGCCAGGTCGGGGGGTCCGATTCACCCCTCCACTTT CASSQVGGSDSPLHF
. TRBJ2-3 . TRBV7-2 TGTGCCAGCAGACTTAGCGCTGGCACAGATACGCAGTATTTT CASRLSAGTDTQYF
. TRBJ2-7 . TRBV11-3 TGTGCCAGCAGCTTAGGTTCGCGTTTTAACTCCTACGAGCAGTACTTC CASSLGSRFNSYEQYF
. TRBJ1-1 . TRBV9 TGTGCCAGCAGCGTAGGAGTGGTGGACACTGAAGCTTTCTTT CASSVGVVDTEAFF
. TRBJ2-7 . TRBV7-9 TGTGCCAGCAGCTTATGGAGGGATGAGCAGTACTTC CASSLWRDEQYF
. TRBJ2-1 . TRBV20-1 TGCAGTGCTAGGACATCCAATGAGCAGTTCTTC CSARTSNEQFF
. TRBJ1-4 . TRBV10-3 TGTGCCATCAGTGGGGGGCCTGATGAAAAACTGTTTTTT CAISGGPDEKLFF
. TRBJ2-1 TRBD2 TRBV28 TGTGCCACCTGCTCAGCGGGAGGAATAAACAATGAGCAGTTCTTC CATCSAGGINNEQFF
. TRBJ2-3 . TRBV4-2 TGTGCCAGCAGCCAAGGGAGGACCTCAGATACGCAGTATTTT CASSQGRTSDTQYF
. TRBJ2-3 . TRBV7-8 TGTGCCAGCAACATAGGACGTACTCTCACAGATACGCAGTATTTT CASNIGRTLTDTQYF
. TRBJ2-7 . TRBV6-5 TGTGCCAGCAGTTACGGCAATGCCTACGAGCAGTACTTC CASSYGNAYEQYF
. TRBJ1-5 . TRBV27 TGTGCCAGCAGCTCAGAGCGTTACCAGCCCCAGCATTTT CASSSERYQPQHF
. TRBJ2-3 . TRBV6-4 TGTGCCAGCAGTGACGCTCGCGGGGCGCAGTATTTT CASSDARGAQYF
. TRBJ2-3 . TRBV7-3 TGTGCCAGCAGCTTTGGGACCACAGATACGCAGTATTTT CASSFGTTDTQYF
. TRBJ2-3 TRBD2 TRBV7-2 TGTGCCAGCAGCTTAGGGTCTAGCGGGTCAACGCAGTATTTT CASSLGSSGSTQYF
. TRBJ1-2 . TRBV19 TGTGCCAGTAGTACCCGCAGGAACTATGGCTACACCTTC CASSTRRNYGYTF
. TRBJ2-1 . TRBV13 TGTGCCAGCAGCTTAGGGTTATGGGGGTTTGGTGACAATGAGCAGTTCTTC CASSLGLWGFGDNEQFF
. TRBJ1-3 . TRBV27 TGTGCCAGCAGTTTGGGCCCATTGGGTAACACCATATATTTT CASSLGPLGNTIYF
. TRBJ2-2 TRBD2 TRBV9 TGTGCCAGCAGCGCGGGACTAGCGGGAGTCGGGGAGCTGTTTTTT CASSAGLAGVGELFF
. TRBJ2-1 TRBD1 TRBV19 TGTGCCAGCAAAGGACCGGACAGGGCCTACAATGAGCAGTTCTTC CASKGPDRAYNEQFF
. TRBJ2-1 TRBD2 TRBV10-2 TGCGCCAGCAGTGAGTTCTCTAGCGGTTACTCCTACAATGAGCAGTTCTTC CASSEFSSGYSYNEQFF
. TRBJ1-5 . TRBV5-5 TGTGCCAGCAGCTTGCGACCTTCGGGGATGGGCAATCAGCCCCAGCATTTT CASSLRPSGMGNQPQHF
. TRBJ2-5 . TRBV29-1 TGCAGCGATGAATCCCAGGGATCGGGGGAGACCCAGTACTTC CSDESQGSGETQYF
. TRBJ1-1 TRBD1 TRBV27 TGTGCCAGCAGCCGCAGGGGGGCAGAGAGGTTCACTGAAGCTTTCTTT CASSRRGAERFTEAFF
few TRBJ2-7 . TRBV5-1 TGCGCCAGCAGCGTAGGACAGACCTCCTACGAGCAGTACTTC CASSVGQTSYEQYF
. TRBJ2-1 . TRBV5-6 TGTGCCAGCAGCTCCGCCCCCTACAATGAGCAGTTCTTC CASSSAPYNEQFF
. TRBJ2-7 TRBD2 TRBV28 TGTGCCAGTAGGTACGGGACTAGCGTCCCCTACGAGCAGTACTTC CASRYGTSVPYEQYF
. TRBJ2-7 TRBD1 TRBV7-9 TGTGCCAGCAGCCTGACAGGGGCCGAGCAGTACTTC CASSLTGAEQYF
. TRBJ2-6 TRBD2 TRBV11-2 TGTGCCAGCAGCTCATGGGCGGGAGGGTCTGGGGCCAACGTCCTGACTTTC CASSSWAGGSGANVLTF
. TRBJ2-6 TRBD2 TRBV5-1 TGCGCCAGCGCGGCGGGGGGAATCTCTGGGGCCAACGTCCTGACTTTC CASAAGGISGANVLTF
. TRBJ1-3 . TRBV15 TGTGCCACCAGCAGGTCAGGAACTGGAAACACCATATATTTT CATSRSGTGNTIYF
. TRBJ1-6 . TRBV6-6 TGTGCCAGCAGTTACTCGGCAGCTAATTCACCCCTCCACTTT CASSYSAANSPLHF
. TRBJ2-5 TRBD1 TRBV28 TGTGCCAGCGGACAGGGGTCCCGACTTCAAGAGACCCAGTACTTC CASGQGSRLQETQYF
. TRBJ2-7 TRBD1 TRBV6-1 TGTGCCAGCAGTGAGGACAGGGATCTTTCGGAGCAGTACTTC CASSEDRDLSEQYF
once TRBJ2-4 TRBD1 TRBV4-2 TGTGCCAGCAGCCAGGACAGGGTGAACATTCAGTACTTC CASSQDRVNIQYF
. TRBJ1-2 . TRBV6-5 TGTGCCAGCAGTTACTCCCCAGGAAACTATTATGGCTACACCTTC CASSYSPGNYYGYTF
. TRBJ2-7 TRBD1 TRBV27 TGTGCCAGCAGGGCCGGGACAGTTCTTTACGAGCAGTACTTC CASRAGTVLYEQYF
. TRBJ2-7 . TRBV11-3 TGTGCCAGCAGCTTACGGGGGACAACCTACGAGCAGTACTTC CASSLRGTTYEQYF
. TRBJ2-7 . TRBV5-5 TGTGCCAGCAGCTCCCAGGGGAGGAAGACCTACGAGCAGTACTTC CASSSQGRKTYEQYF
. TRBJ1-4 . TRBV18 TGTGCCAGCTCACAGGGATCAACTAATGAAAAACTGTTTTTT CASSQGSTNEKLFF
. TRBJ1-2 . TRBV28 TGTGCCAGCAGTTCCCCCCCAGAGGGAATCTATGGCTACACCTTC CASSSPPEGIYGYTF
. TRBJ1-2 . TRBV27 TGTGCCAGCAGTTTAGTGTCTCTCTATGGCTACACCTTC CASSLVSLYGYTF